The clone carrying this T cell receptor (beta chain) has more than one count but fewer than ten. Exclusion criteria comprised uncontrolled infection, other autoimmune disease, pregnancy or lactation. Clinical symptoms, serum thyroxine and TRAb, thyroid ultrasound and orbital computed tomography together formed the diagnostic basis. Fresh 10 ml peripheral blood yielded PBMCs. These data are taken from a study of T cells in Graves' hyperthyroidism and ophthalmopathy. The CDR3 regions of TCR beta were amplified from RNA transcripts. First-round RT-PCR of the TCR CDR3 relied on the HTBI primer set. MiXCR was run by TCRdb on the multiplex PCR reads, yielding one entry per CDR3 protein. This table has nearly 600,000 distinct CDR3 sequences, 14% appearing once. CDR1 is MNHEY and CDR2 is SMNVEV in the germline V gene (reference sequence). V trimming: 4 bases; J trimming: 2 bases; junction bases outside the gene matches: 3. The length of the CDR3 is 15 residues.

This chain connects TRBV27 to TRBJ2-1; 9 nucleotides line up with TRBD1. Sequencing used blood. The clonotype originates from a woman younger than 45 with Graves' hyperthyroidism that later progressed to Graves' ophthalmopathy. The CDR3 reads CASSSTGGTYNEQFF. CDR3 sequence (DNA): TGTGCCAGCAGTTCTACAGGGGGCACCTACAATGAGCAGTTCTTC.